This T cell receptor beta chain was sequenced in a study of T cell repertoires in cytomegalovirus infection. Study-level information: Public TCR beta signature analysis indicated the presence of both CMV infection and matching HLA type.

Study results and limitations: Carriage of CMV together with the relevant HLA was identifiable through cumulative public TCR beta family frequency. It was HLA-C-restricted CMV-specific TCR beta clonotypes that dominated the response ex vivo.

For this clonotype: Its antigen remains unidentified.

MiXCR was run by TCRdb on the reads, yielding one entry per CDR3 protein. The data hold about 200,000 distinct CDR3 sequences, with less than 9.5% observed a single time. Germline values: CDR1 LNHDA, CDR2 SQIVND (reference sequence). Trimming left V 5 bases short and J 1 base short, with 17 bases between. The CDR3 covers 16 residues. The J gene is TRBJ1-1, the V gene TRBV19; unclear D gene. The source is a human donor in good health (CMV status not recorded). Some clones in this sample may be carry-over from other donors' samples. Sequenced input: PBMCs. The CDR3 spells CASSVVSPGRNTEAFF. The CDR3 region has the DNA TGTGCCAGTAGTGTGGTGTCCCCGGGAAGGAACACTGAAGCTTTCTTT.